This entry is about one T cell receptor (beta chain). Sequencing was performed with immunoSEQ multiplex PCR; in TCRdb, only in-frame clones are kept and a portion is missing. The sample has 250,000 to 350,000 clones, 65% to 90% seen once. This record comes from a study of blood T cell repertoires in COVID-19. Study information: The cDNA or gDNA used as material had been derived from T cells, B-cell-depleted T cells, or PBMCs.

Deletions cut 1 base from V and 8 bases from J, with 6 bases between. The CDR3 is 12 residues long. Germline lookup yields CDR1 SGHTA and CDR2 FQGNSA. This receptor was taken from a woman between 65 and 79 years old with COVID-19, enrolled during active disease. Sequenced: peripheral blood. The chain carries TRBV7-2 and TRBJ1-3, with no clear D. CDR3 nucleotides: TGTGCCAGCAGCTTAGTCAGCGACACCATATATTTT. Its translation is CASSLVSDTIYF.